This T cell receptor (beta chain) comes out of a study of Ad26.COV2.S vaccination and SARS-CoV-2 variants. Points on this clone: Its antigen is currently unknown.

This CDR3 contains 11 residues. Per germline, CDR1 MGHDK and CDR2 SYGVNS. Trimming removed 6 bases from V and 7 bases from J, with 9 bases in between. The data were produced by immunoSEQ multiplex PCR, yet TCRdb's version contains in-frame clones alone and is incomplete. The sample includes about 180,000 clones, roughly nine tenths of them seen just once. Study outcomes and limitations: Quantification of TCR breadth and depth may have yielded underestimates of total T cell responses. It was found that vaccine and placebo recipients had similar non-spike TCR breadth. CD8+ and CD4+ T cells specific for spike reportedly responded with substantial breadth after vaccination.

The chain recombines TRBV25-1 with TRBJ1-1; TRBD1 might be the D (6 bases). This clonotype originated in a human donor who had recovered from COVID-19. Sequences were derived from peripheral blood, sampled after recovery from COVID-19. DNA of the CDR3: TGTGCCAGCAGACAGGGCCTTGAAGCTTTCTTT. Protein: CASRQGLEAFF.